Here is one T cell receptor beta chain with its context. Original handling: Estimates of nucleated cell counts were drawn from the amplification of reference gene primers. TCRdb keeps only in-frame clones here, not all; method: immunoSEQ multiplex PCR. That table furnishes V, J and clone size, whereas the DNA furnished D and trimming. The data contain some 26,000 clones, 70% to 90% of them singletons. This specimen comes from a study of blood T cell repertoires in COVID-19. Across the study: Donors in the United States, Italy and Spain gave samples during acute or convalescent COVID-19.

The CDR3 runs to 15 residues. Germline V gene lookup returns CDR1 SGHRS and CDR2 YFSETQ. The germline V and J ends were trimmed by 0 bases and 5 bases, with 9 bases remaining between them. Sequenced sample: peripheral blood. This TCR was recovered from a human donor in a cohort sampled during active COVID-19. This chain joins TRBV5-1 and TRBJ1-6; D not resolved. CDR3 protein: CASSLVGQNNSPLHF. The CDR3 DNA reads as TGCGCCAGCAGCTTGGTGGGCCAGAATAATTCACCCCTCCACTTT.